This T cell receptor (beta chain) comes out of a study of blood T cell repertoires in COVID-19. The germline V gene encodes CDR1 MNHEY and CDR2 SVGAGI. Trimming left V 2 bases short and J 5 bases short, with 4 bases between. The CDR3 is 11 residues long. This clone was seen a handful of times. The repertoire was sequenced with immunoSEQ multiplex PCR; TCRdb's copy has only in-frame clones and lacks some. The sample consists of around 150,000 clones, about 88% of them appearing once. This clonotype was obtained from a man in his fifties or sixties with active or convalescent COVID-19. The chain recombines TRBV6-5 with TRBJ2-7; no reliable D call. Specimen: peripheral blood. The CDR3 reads CASSYVNEQYF. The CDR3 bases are TGTGCCAGCAGTTACGTAAACGAGCAGTACTTC.